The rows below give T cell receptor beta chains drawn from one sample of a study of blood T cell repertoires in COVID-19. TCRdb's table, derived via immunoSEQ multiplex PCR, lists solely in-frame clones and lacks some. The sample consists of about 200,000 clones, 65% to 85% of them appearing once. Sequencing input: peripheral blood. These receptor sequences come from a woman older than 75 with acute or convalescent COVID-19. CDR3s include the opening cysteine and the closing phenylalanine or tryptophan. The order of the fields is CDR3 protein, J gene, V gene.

CDR3aa: CATSDDGTGFLATNEKLFF
j_gene: TRBJ1-4
v_gene: TRBV24-1

CDR3aa: CATSRDKGAEEQYF
j_gene: TRBJ2-7
v_gene: TRBV15

CDR3aa: CASSSDRAISQPQHF
j_gene: TRBJ1-5
v_gene: TRBV6-2/TRBV6-3

CDR3aa: CASSPRRQGSYGYTF
j_gene: TRBJ1-2
v_gene: TRBV11-3

CDR3aa: CASSVPRTGGEETQYF
j_gene: TRBJ2-5
v_gene: TRBV9

CDR3aa: CASSSPLTSWEETQYF
j_gene: TRBJ2-5
v_gene: TRBV7-2

CDR3aa: CSAHRNTEAFF
j_gene: TRBJ1-1
v_gene: TRBV20-1

CDR3aa: CASSGGSGGGASYEQFF
j_gene: TRBJ2-1
v_gene: TRBV7-7

CDR3aa: CAIREGQGANTEAFF
j_gene: TRBJ1-1
v_gene: TRBV10-3

CDR3aa: CASSRRTSGSYNEQFF
j_gene: TRBJ2-1
v_gene: TRBV13

CDR3aa: CASSSTGSDTGELFF
j_gene: TRBJ2-2
v_gene: TRBV13

CDR3aa: CASNLGPGGGTQYF
j_gene: TRBJ2-5
v_gene: TRBV7-2

CDR3aa: CASSAIAGGYEQYF
j_gene: TRBJ2-7
v_gene: TRBV27

CDR3aa: CASSGGANEKLFF
j_gene: TRBJ1-4
v_gene: TRBV6-5

CDR3aa: CASSQVAGLITYEQYF
j_gene: TRBJ2-7
v_gene: TRBV3-1/TRBV3-2

CDR3aa: CASSLAGTGHYNEQFF
j_gene: TRBJ2-1
v_gene: TRBV7-2

CDR3aa: CASSVDPTGTSSGNTIYF
j_gene: TRBJ1-3
v_gene: TRBV9

CDR3aa: CASSVGQSTDTQYF
j_gene: TRBJ2-3
v_gene: TRBV5-4

CDR3aa: CAWRLTGGGYNSPLHF
j_gene: TRBJ1-6
v_gene: TRBV30

CDR3aa: CASSIRGNGELFF
j_gene: TRBJ2-2
v_gene: TRBV12-3/TRBV12-4

CDR3aa: CASSLGQGDSPLHF
j_gene: TRBJ1-6
v_gene: TRBV5-4

CDR3aa: CASSLALAGGPGEQYF
j_gene: TRBJ2-7
v_gene: TRBV11-2

CDR3aa: CAISGGTGVSGNTIYF
j_gene: TRBJ1-3
v_gene: TRBV10-3

CDR3aa: CASSGGGTTNEKLFF
j_gene: TRBJ1-4
v_gene: TRBV3-1/TRBV3-2

CDR3aa: CASSTSGTGGNTIYF
j_gene: TRBJ1-3
v_gene: TRBV7-2

CDR3aa: CASGPRPSSGNTIYF
j_gene: TRBJ1-3
v_gene: TRBV11-2

CDR3aa: CASSLDGGYEQYF
j_gene: TRBJ2-7
v_gene: TRBV11-2

CDR3aa: CASSQDAGYNSPLHF
j_gene: TRBJ1-6
v_gene: TRBV14

CDR3aa: CASSEFGGAQEQFF
j_gene: TRBJ2-1
v_gene: TRBV6-1